The 4 T cell receptor beta chains reported below all come from one sample, sequenced in a study of cytomegalovirus exposure and HLA in healthy donors. The PCR used 60 Vbeta and 13 Jbeta primers. Sequencing used immunoSEQ multiplex PCR; TCRdb keeps in-frame clones, though not all of them. The data contain some 90,000 clones, over 75% of them singletons. Input material: PBMCs. Receptor source: a middle-aged man in good health and CMV-seronegative.

This chain uses TRBV5-4 with TRBJ1-1; unclear D gene. V lost 4 bases, J lost 2 bases, and 12 bases lay in between. Germline V lookup: CDR1 SGHNT, CDR2 YYREEE (reference sequence). The CDR3 totals 14 residues. This CDR3 reads CASSGQSANTEAFF. The CDR3 DNA is TGTGCCAGCAGCGGGCAATCTGCAAACACTGAAGCTTTCTTT.

The CDR3 nucleotides read TGTGCCAGTAGTATTGCTAGCGGGAGCGACGAGCAGTACTTC. Its translation: CASSIASGSDEQYF. V gene TRBV19 combines with J gene TRBJ2-7; 10 bases are a match to TRBD2. The CDR3 runs to 14 residues. J lost 5 bases, V lost 3 bases, and 4 bases had no gene match. Germline CDR1 reads LNHDA; CDR2 reads SQIVND (reference sequence).

V usage is TRBV4-3 and J usage is TRBJ2-5; D unclear. Germline V gives CDR1 LGHNA, CDR2 YSLEER. There are 16 residues in the CDR3. V was shortened by 1 base and J by 5 bases, with 17 bases between the two germline ends. CDR3 sequence (DNA): TGCGCCAGCAGCCAAGGGTGGAGAGGAACCCACGAGACCCAGTACTTC. It translates to CASSQGWRGTHETQYF.

With respect to this clone: Other DNA sequences in this sample translate to the same CDR3. V usage is TRBV7-9 and J usage is TRBJ2-1; D unresolved. This CDR3 region has 15 residues. V lost 2 bases to trimming and J lost 4 bases, with 12 bases between them. The germline CDR1 and CDR2 sequences are SEHNR and FQNEAQ (reference sequence). CDR3 coding DNA: TGTGCCAGCAGCTTACTGTCCAGTCTTTACAATGAGCAGTTCTTC. The encoded protein is CASSLLSSLYNEQFF.